This TCR beta chain was sequenced in a study of T cell clonotyping in hematopoietic cell transplantation. The protocol was immunoSEQ multiplex PCR, while the TCRdb copy is restricted to in-frame clones and leaves out a portion. The profile shows tens of thousands of clones, just over 85% of them singletons. Whole-study findings and limits: Broader posttransplant TCR repertoire diversity was predicted by graft donor and pretransplant recipient Inverse Simpson Index values.

On this clone: No antigen is known for it.

The time point was: recipient sample about 28 days before transplant, after cytoreduction. Samples: about 28 days before transplant, then days 30, 100 and 180 after. The CDR3 is 14 amino acids. The specimen comprised peripheral blood mononuclear cells, sampled before stem cell transplant. The V and J genes are TRBV1 and TRBJ2-4; TRBD2 reflects the table's D call only, with no check against the DNA. TRBV1 has pseudogene status. The sequence was obtained from a man aged 55 to 70 with biphenotypic leukemia. Some clones in this sample may be carry-over from other donors' samples. The CDR3 DNA is TGCACCATTGGTCTAGCGGGTCCTTTTAACGTTCAGTACTTC. Translating it yields CTIGLAGPFNVQYF.